This TCR beta chain was identified in a study of beta chain features in type 1 diabetes. General study findings and limits: Moderate but significant shortening of TCRB CDR3s was recorded in all four CD4+ subsets from Type 1 diabetes patients.

Turning to this clone: The antigen is unknown.

Every bit of the isolated RNA underwent reverse transcription, so sequencing read expressed TCRB transcripts. Profiled with immunoSEQ multiplex PCR; TCRdb holds only in-frame clones, not every one. The sample consists of about 370,000 clones, around 9.6% of them appearing once. CDR3 length equals 19 residues. CDR1 and CDR2 (germline): SGHDT, YYEEEE. The J segment lost 1 base and the V segment lost 1 base, leaving 5 bases of the junction unmatched. This receptor was taken from a man aged 25 to 45 with type 1 diabetes. The sequencing sample was made of central memory CD4+ T cells from blood. The V and J genes are TRBV5-6 and TRBJ2-4; TRBD2 agrees at 16 bases. The CDR3 region has the DNA TGTGCCAGCAGCTTGTGGGGGACTAGCGGGAGGGCGGCCAAAAACATTCAGTACTTC. Protein sequence: CASSLWGTSGRAAKNIQYF. Based on the CDR3 plus reference TRBV5-6 and TRBJ2-4, the full variable domain is DAGVTQSPTHLIKTRGQQVTLRCSPKSGHDTVSWYQQALGQGPQFIFQYYEEEERQRGNFPDRFSGHQFPNYSSELNVNALLLGDSALYLCASSLWGTSGRAAKNIQYFGAGTRLSVL.